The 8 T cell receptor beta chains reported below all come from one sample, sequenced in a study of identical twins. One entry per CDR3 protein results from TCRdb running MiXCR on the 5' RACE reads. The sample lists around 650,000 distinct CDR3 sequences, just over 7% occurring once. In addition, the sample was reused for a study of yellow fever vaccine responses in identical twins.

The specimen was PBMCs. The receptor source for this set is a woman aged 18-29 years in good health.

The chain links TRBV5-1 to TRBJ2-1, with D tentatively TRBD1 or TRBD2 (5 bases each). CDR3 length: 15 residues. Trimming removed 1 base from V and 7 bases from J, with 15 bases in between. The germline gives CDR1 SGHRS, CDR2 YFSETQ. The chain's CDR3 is CASSLFLGERNEQFF. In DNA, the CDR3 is TGCGCCAGCAGCTTGTTCCTGGGGGAGAGGAATGAGCAGTTCTTC.

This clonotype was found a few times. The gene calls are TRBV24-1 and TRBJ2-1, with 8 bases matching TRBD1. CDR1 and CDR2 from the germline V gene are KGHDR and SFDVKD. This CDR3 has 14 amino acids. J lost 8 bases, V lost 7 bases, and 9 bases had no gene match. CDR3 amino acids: CATSGQGAGDEQFF. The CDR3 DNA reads TGTGCCACCAGCGGTCAGGGGGCCGGTGATGAGCAGTTCTTC.

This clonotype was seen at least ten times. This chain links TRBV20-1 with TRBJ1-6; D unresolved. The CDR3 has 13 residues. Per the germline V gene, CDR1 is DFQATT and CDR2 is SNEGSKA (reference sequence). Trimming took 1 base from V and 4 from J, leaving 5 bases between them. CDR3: CSARGIYNSPLHF. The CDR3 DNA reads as TGCAGTGCTAGAGGGATTTATAATTCACCCCTCCACTTT.

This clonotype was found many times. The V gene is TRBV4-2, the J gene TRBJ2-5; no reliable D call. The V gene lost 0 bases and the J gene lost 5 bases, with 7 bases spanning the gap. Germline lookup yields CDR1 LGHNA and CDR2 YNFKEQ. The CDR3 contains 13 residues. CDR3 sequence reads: CASSQDRRETQYF. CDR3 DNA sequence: TGTGCCAGCAGCCAAGATCGCCGGGAGACCCAGTACTTC.

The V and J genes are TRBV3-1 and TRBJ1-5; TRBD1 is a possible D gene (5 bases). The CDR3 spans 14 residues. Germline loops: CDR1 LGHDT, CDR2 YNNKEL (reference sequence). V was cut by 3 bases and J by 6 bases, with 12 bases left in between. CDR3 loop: CASSHTGTTQPQHF. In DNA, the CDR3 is TGTGCCAGCAGCCATACAGGCACAACTCAGCCCCAGCATTTT.

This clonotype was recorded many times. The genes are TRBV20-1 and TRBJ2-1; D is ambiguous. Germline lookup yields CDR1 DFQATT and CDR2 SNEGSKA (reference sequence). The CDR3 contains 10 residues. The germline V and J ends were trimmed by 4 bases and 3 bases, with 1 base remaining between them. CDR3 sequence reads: CSAIYNEQFF. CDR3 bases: TGCAGTGCTATCTACAATGAGCAGTTCTTC.

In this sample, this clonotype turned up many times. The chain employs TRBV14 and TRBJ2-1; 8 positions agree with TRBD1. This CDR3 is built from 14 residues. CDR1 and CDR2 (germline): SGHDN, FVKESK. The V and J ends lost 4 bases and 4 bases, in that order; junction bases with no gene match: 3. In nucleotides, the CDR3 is TGTGCCAGCAGCCCTTGGACAGGGTACAATGAGCAGTTCTTC. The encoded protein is CASSPWTGYNEQFF. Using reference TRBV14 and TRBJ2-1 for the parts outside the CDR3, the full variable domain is EAGVTQFPSHSVIEKGQTVTLRCDPISGHDNLYWYRRVMGKEIKFLLHFVKESKQDESGMPNNRFLAERTGGTYSTLKVQPAELEDSGVYFCASSPWTGYNEQFFGPGTRLTVL.

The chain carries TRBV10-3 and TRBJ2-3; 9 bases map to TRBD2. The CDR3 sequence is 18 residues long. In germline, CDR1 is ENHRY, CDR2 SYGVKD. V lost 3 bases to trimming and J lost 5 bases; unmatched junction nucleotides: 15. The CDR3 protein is CAISDGGASGAPGDTQYF. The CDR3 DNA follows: TGTGCCATCAGTGACGGGGGGGCTAGCGGGGCCCCTGGAGATACGCAGTATTTT.